This TCR beta chain comes out of a study of blood T cell repertoires in COVID-19. Looking at the study overall: Sites in the United States, Italy and Spain provided acute and convalescent COVID-19 samples. Nucleic acid was either cDNA or gDNA, and it came from T cells, B-cell-depleted T cells, or PBMCs.

The table lists this clone with many counts. V was trimmed by 7 bases and J by 2 bases, leaving 8 bases between them. This CDR3 is 12 amino acids long. Looked up from germline, CDR1 is SEHNR and CDR2 is FQNEAQ (reference sequence). Original processing methods: Nucleated cell counts were estimated from reference gene primer amplification. Assay: immunoSEQ multiplex PCR; the TCRdb copy retains only in-frame clones and omits some. Clone size and V and J calls were adopted from that table, with D and trimming inferred from the DNA. The repertoire holds roughly 310,000 clones, with roughly 90% as singletons.

This TCR was sampled from a woman in her forties or fifties with active or convalescent COVID-19. The chain carries TRBV7-9 and TRBJ1-1; no reliable D call. Sequencing used peripheral blood. Here the CDR3 DNA reads TGTGCCAGCAATCGTCCTAACACTGAAGCTTTCTTT. Translating it yields CASNRPNTEAFF.